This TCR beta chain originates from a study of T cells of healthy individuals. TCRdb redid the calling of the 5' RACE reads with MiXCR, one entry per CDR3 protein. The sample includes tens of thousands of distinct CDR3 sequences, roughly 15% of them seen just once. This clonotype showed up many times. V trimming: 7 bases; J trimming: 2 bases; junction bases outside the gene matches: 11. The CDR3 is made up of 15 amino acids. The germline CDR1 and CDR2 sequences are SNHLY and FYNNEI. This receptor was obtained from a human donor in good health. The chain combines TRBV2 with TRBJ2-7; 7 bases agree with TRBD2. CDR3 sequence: CASTRDLADTYEQYF. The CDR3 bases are TGTGCCAGCACTCGGGATCTAGCGGATACCTACGAGCAGTACTTC.